This T cell receptor beta chain was profiled in a study of CD4 T cells in relation to SARS-CoV-2 and coronaviruses. Whole-study context: Patient ages ranged from about 21 to 72, median 38. Shared crossreactive spike epitopes were mapped to their HLA restriction. Regarding the study as a whole: Each donor contributed either pre-pandemic or post-infection samples, not both. Crossreactive clones expanded significantly less to SARS-CoV-2 than monoreactive clones.

The CDR3 extends over 13 amino acids. CDR1 and CDR2 (germline): SGHNT, YENEEA. V lost 0 bases, J lost 5 bases, and 5 bases lay in between. Notes on this clone: Its matching antigen is unknown. The sample holds other DNA sequences that translate to the same CDR3.

The assay was immunoSEQ multiplex PCR, and TCRdb's table has in-frame clones only and misses some. The sample contains 50,000 to 65,000 clones, about 91% of which appear only once. This rearrangement joins TRBV11-3 to TRBJ2-1; unclear D gene. Sequencing was carried out using naive CD4+ T cells from PBMCs. The subset here: naive CD4+ T cells isolated by negative enrichment. The sequence derives from an adult with COVID-19. The CDR3 nucleotides read TGTGCCAGCAGCTTAGATAGGCACAATGAGCAGTTCTTC. Its protein product is CASSLDRHNEQFF. The variable domain in full, with the rest retrieved from reference TRBV11-3 and TRBJ2-1, is EAGVVQSPRYKIIEKKQPVAFWCNPISGHNTLYWYLQNLGQGPELLIRYENEEAVDDSQLPKDRFSAERLKGVDSTLKIQPAELGDSAVYLCASSLDRHNEQFFGPGTRLTVL.